The text below deals with one T cell receptor beta chain. The sample comes from a study of blood T cell repertoires in COVID-19. Germline V gene sequence: CDR1 SEHNR, CDR2 FQNEAQ (reference sequence). The CDR3 is made up of 11 amino acids. V was pared by 3 bases and J by 8 bases, with 7 bases between. Using immunoSEQ multiplex PCR, the repertoire was profiled, and TCRdb retains in-frame clones only, with some absent. The table shows some 150,000 clones, with just under 90% occurring only once. The clonotype was recovered from a man between 18 and 35 years old with active or convalescent COVID-19. The V call is TRBV7-9, the J call TRBJ1-1; possibly TRBD1 for D (6 bases). Source material: peripheral blood. CDR3 region: CASSLDREAFF. CDR3 DNA: TGTGCCAGCAGCTTGGACAGAGAAGCTTTCTTT.